This T cell receptor beta chain originates from a study of CD8 T cells in Susac syndrome. Sequencing of TCR beta, carried out with a high-throughput approach, was applied to CD8+ and CD4+ T cells from the blood. Random-hexamer reverse transcription was applied to about 0.45 to 1 ug RNA. The method of amplification for TCR beta CDR3 was immunoSEQ multiplex PCR, covering 54 Vbeta and 13 Jbeta. TCRdb independently ran MiXCR on the immunoSEQ multiplex PCR reads; one entry per CDR3 protein. The sample carries 400,000 or so distinct CDR3 sequences, roughly 85% recorded once. Germline V CDR1 and CDR2: MNHEY, SMNVEV (reference sequence). The CDR3 has 14 amino acids. Between the trimmed V and J ends, which lost 5 bases and 2 bases, there was a span of 12 bases.

The sequencing sample was made of CD8+ T cells from PBMCs. This chain links TRBV27 with TRBJ1-1, with a possible D match to TRBD1 (5 bases). The sequence was collected from a human donor with multiple sclerosis. CDR3 residues: CASSGAASNTEAFF. The CDR3 coding sequence is TGTGCCAGCAGTGGGGCCGCATCTAACACTGAAGCTTTCTTT.